The clone carrying this T cell receptor (beta chain) was seen more than once but under ten times. Its antigen is not known. Compared with germline, one end of the junction differs, possibly owing to a read error. Germline lookup yields CDR1 MDHEN and CDR2 SYDVKM. The length of the CDR3 is 13 residues. None of the patients had undergone any treatment ahead of thyroid surgery. As processed by the authors: Variation in CDR3 across clinicopathological groups served as the basis for constructing a distant-metastasis classifier in papillary thyroid cancer. TCRdb reprocessed the PCR reads via MiXCR. TCRdb assigned the V and J calls; the authors' analysis was not used. The sample carries over 20,000 clones, 31% recorded once. The sample is drawn from a study of metastatic and nonmetastatic thyroid tumors. Overall study context: Comparison of repertoires was carried out across blood and tumor or nodule tissue from malignant and benign thyroid patients. Regarding the study as a whole: Benign nodules were reported to have significantly lower TCR beta diversity than malignant thyroid tumors, in blood and tumor.

Source material: blood. The receptor's source is a female donor with papillary thyroid cancer or a benign thyroid nodule (not recorded which). Some clones in this sample may be carry-over from other donors' samples. The V gene is TRBV28, the J gene TRBJ2-3, with 9 bases identical to TRBD2. The CDR3: CASIPQLGTSSHF. Written as DNA, the CDR3 is TGTGCCAGCATTCCACAATTGGGGACTAGCTCCCATTTT.